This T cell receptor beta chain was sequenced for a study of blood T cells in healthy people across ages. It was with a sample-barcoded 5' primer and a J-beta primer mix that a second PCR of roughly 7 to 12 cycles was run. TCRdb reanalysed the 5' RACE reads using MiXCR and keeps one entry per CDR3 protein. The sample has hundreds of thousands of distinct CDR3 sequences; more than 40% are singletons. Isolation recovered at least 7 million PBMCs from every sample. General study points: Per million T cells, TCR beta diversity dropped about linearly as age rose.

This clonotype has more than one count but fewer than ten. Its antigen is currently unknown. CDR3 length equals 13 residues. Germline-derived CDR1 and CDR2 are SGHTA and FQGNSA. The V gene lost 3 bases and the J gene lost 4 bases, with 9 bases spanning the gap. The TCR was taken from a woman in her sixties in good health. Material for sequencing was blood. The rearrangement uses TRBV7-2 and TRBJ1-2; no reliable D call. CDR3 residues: CASSFTGSYGYTF. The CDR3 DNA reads TGTGCCAGCAGCTTCACCGGGTCCTATGGCTACACCTTC.